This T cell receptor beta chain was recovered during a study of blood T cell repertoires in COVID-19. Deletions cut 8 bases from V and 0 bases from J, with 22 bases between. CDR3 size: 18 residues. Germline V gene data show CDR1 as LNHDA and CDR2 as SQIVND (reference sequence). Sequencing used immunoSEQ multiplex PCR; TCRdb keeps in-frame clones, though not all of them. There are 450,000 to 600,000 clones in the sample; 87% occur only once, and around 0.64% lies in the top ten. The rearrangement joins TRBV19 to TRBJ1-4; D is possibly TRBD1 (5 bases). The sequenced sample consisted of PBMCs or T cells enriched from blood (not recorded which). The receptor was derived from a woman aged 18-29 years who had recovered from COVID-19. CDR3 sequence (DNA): TGTGCCAGTGCTTCTTTGGTACTGGGGGGTGCAACTAATGAAAAACTGTTTTTT. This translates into CASASLVLGGATNEKLFF.